This TCR beta chain was identified in a study of beta chain features in type 1 diabetes. A single heparinised draw of approximately 0.11 L on average was taken per donor. On this clone itself: Its antigen remains unidentified.

Study-level findings and limits: Moderately but significantly shorter TCRB CDR3s were found in Type 1 diabetes patients in all four CD4+ subsets.

CDR3 length: 15 amino acids. In germline, CDR1 is MNHEY, CDR2 SMNVEV (reference sequence). The J segment lost 14 bases and the V segment lost 9 bases, leaving 16 bases of the junction unmatched. Expressed TCRB transcripts got sequenced, as all isolated RNA was reverse transcribed. Profiled with immunoSEQ multiplex PCR; TCRdb holds only in-frame clones, not every one. This sample yields 17,000 or so clones, of which about 70% are seen a single time; 0.65% to 0.9% belongs to the top ten. The rearrangement joins TRBV27 to TRBJ1-6; TRBD1 aligns across 10 bases. Sequencing used stem cell memory CD4+ T cells from blood. The origin of this receptor is a young man with type 1 diabetes. CDR3 in amino acids: CASKSEDRGIHTLHF. The CDR3 region has the DNA TGTGCCAGTAAGTCAGAGGACAGGGGGATCCATACCCTCCACTTT.